The 14 T cell receptor beta chains listed next were all sequenced from one sample in a study of T-cell reconstitution after alpha-beta-depleted transplantation in children. Construction of the TCRbeta library involved unique molecular identifiers. Using its own MiXCR run on the PCR reads, TCRdb lists one record per CDR3 protein. This table holds 250,000 to 400,000 distinct CDR3 sequences, more than 20% found once. This material consisted of PBMCs, mostly from graft donor cells, taken 180 days after TCRalphabeta/CD19-depleted stem cell transplant. These receptors all come from a male patient aged 10 to 17 who had a stem cell transplant for acute lymphoblastic leukemia, so the T cells may come from the graft donor.

The chain is built from TRBV27 and TRBJ1-2; perhaps TRBD1 as D (5 bases). This CDR3 has 15 residues. Per the germline V gene, CDR1 is MNHEY and CDR2 is SMNVEV (reference sequence). V was clipped by 5 bases and J by 5 bases, with 18 bases between them. The CDR3 sequence is CASSLIRAGGYGYTF. DNA for the CDR3: TGTGCCAGCAGTCTGATTCGGGCCGGGGGGTATGGCTACACCTTC.

There are a few counts of this clonotype. The chain is built from TRBV20-1 and TRBJ2-7, with 10 bases fitting TRBD2. The V gene's germline CDR1 is DFQATT and CDR2 SNEGSKA (reference sequence). V lost 6 bases, J lost 5 bases, and 10 bases stayed unmatched. The CDR3 loop spans 14 amino acids. The CDR3 here is CSARAGGPFDEQYF. CDR3 bases: TGCAGTGCACGAGCGGGAGGGCCCTTCGACGAGCAGTACTTC.

This clonotype occurred a few times. The rearrangement links TRBV4-1 to TRBJ2-7; possibly TRBD2 for D (7 bases). V lost 0 bases to trimming and J lost 6 bases, with 15 bases between them. CDR1 and CDR2 from the germline V gene are MGHRA and YSYEKL. CDR3 length equals 15 residues. CDR3 nucleotide sequence: TGCGCCAGCAGCCAAGAGAACAGGGAGGGTAGCGAGCAGTACTTC. This translates into CASSQENREGSEQYF.

The J gene is TRBJ2-1, the V gene TRBV5-1, with a tentative D call TRBD2 (5 bases). This CDR3 has 14 residues. Germline CDR1 is SGHRS and CDR2 is YFSETQ. V was cut by 0 bases and J by 9 bases, with 13 bases left in between. CDR3 bases: TGCGCCAGCAGCTTGGAGGCGGGTCATGGTGAGCAGTTCTTC. This translates into CASSLEAGHGEQFF. The variable domain in full, completed from reference TRBV5-1 and TRBJ2-1, reads KAGVTQTPRYLIKTRGQQVTLSCSPISGHRSVSWYQQTPGQGLQFLFEYFSETQRNKGNFPGRFSGRQFSNSRSEMNVSTLELGDSALYLCASSLEAGHGEQFFGPGTRLTVL.

At least ten counts were recorded for this clonotype. The chain has TRBV6-1 and TRBJ2-2; D unclear. This CDR3 region has 16 residues. Germline CDR1 is MNHNS and CDR2 is SASEGT. Trimming stripped 5 bases from V and 3 bases from J, with 16 bases between. This CDR3 is CASSPLETRHTGELFF. The CDR3, as DNA: TGTGCCAGCAGTCCTCTAGAGACGCGCCACACCGGGGAGCTGTTTTTT.

CDR3: CASSFYGSYNEQFF. CDR3 coding DNA: TGTGCCAGCAGCTTTTATGGTTCCTACAATGAGCAGTTCTTC. The chain employs TRBV5-6 and TRBJ2-1; no clear D gene. The germline V gene has CDR1 SGHDT and CDR2 YYEEEE. The CDR3 runs 14 residues. V lost 2 bases to trimming and J lost 1 base, with 7 bases between them.

This clonotype was found a few times. The rearrangement uses TRBV11-2 and TRBJ2-3; tentative D call: TRBD2 (7 bases). The germline V gene encodes CDR1 SGHAT and CDR2 FQNNGV. With 4 bases removed from V and 5 bases from J, the gap between germline ends came to 25 bases. This CDR3 has 18 amino acids. CDR3 residues: CASSSPLRRGAQRDTQYF. CDR3 bases: TGTGCCAGCAGCTCCCCCCTCCGTCGGGGGGCGCAAAGAGATACGCAGTATTTT.

Concerning this clonotype: The CDR3 does not close with the conserved phenylalanine or tryptophan, likely indicating a read error. The chain carries TRBV4-1 and TRBJ1-5, with 7 positions matching TRBD1. The J segment lost 3 bases and the V segment lost 2 bases, leaving 4 bases of the junction unmatched. The CDR3 covers 15 residues. Germline loops: CDR1 MGHRA, CDR2 YSYEKL. In DNA, the CDR3 is TGCGCCAGCAGCCAATTAGACAGGGACAATCAGCCCCAGCATTCT. This encodes CASSQLDRDNQPQHS.

The rearrangement uses TRBV2 and TRBJ1-5; 7 bases are a match to TRBD1. CDR3 size: 18 residues. CDR1 SNHLY and CDR2 FYNNEI come from the germline V gene. The V segment lost 6 bases and the J segment 7 bases; nucleotides outside the gene matches: 21. CDR3 in DNA: TGTGCCAGCAGCCCCAACTGGGCGGACAGGACTAGGAACCAGCCCCAGCATTTT. Residues: CASSPNWADRTRNQPQHF.

The chain employs TRBV6-5 and TRBJ2-1; 11 bases line up with TRBD2. CDR1 MNHEY and CDR2 SVGAGI come from the germline V gene. The length of the CDR3 is 17 residues. With V trimmed by 2 bases and J by 3 bases, 6 bases remained unmatched. CDR3 in DNA: TGTGCCAGCAGTTACAGGAGACTAGCGGGAAACTACAATGAGCAGTTCTTC. Encoded protein: CASSYRRLAGNYNEQFF.

The J gene is TRBJ2-1, the V gene TRBV3-1; unclear D gene. Trimming removed 4 bases at V and 7 bases at J, with 14 bases between. The CDR3 contains 14 residues. Germline V gene data show CDR1 as LGHDT and CDR2 as YNNKEL (reference sequence). For the CDR3, the DNA is TGTGCCAGCAGCCTCCCGGCCCCCAGGAATGAGCAGTTCTTC. Translated: CASSLPAPRNEQFF.

The sample holds a few counts of this clonotype. This chain joins TRBV10-3 and TRBJ2-7, with 9 bases that match TRBD2. This CDR3 contains 16 residues. With V trimmed by 7 bases and J by 0 bases, 10 bases remained unmatched. CDR1 is ENHRY and CDR2 is SYGVKD in the germline V gene. The CDR3: CAINRTSASSSYEQYF. In nucleotides, the CDR3 is TGTGCCATCAACCGGACTAGCGCGAGCAGCTCCTACGAGCAGTACTTC.

The table lists this clonotype with a few counts. This chain connects TRBV5-1 to TRBJ2-2, with TRBD1 as a possible D gene (5 bases). This CDR3 spans 17 amino acids. Germline-derived CDR1 and CDR2 are SGHRS and YFSETQ. V gave up 4 bases and J gave up 2 bases, with 18 bases separating them. The CDR3 coding sequence is TGCGCCAGCAGCGACGCCTTTGGACAAGCAAACACCGGGGAGCTGTTTTTT. Translation: CASSDAFGQANTGELFF. The complete variable domain, with remaining parts taken from reference TRBV5-1 and TRBJ2-2, reads KAGVTQTPRYLIKTRGQQVTLSCSPISGHRSVSWYQQTPGQGLQFLFEYFSETQRNKGNFPGRFSGRQFSNSRSEMNVSTLELGDSALYLCASSDAFGQANTGELFFGEGSRLTVL.

In its sample, this clonotype was seen many times. This chain uses TRBV20-1 with TRBJ2-1; 9 bases match TRBD2. Germline values: CDR1 DFQATT, CDR2 SNEGSKA (reference sequence). The CDR3 is 13 residues long. The trim removed 6 bases at V and 5 bases at J, leaving 5 bases unmatched. CDR3 region: CSAKTSGDNEQFF. The CDR3 nucleotides are TGCAGTGCAAAGACTAGCGGCGACAATGAGCAGTTCTTC.